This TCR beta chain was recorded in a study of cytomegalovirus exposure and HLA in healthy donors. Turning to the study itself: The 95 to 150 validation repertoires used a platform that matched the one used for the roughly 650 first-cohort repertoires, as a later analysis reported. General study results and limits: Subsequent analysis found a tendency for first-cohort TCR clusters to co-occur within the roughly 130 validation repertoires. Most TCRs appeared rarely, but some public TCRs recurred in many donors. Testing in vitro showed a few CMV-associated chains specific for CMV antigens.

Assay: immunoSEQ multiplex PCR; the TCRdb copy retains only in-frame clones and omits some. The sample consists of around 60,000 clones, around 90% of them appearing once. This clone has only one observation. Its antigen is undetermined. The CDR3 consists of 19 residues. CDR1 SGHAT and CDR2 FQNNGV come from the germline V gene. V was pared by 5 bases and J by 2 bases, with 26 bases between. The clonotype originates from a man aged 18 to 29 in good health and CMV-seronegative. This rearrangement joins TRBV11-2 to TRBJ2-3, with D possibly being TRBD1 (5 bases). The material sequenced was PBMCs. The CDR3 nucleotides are TGTGCCAGCAGCGGGGCCGAGGTGTGGTGGGCTACTACCACAGATACGCAGTATTTT. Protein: CASSGAEVWWATTTDTQYF. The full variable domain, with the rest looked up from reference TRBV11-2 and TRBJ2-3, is EAGVAQSPRYKIIEKRQSVAFWCNPISGHATLYWYQQILGQGPKLLIQFQNNGVVDDSQLPKDRFSAERLKGVDSTLKIQPAKLEDSAVYLCASSGAEVWWATTTDTQYFGPGTRLTVL.